This TCR beta chain was recovered during a study of Graves' ophthalmopathy and Graves' hyperthyroidism. TCR beta CDR3 regions were amplified from RNA transcripts. The library came from an HTBI-primed first-round RT-PCR and a second-round multiplex PCR. In TCRdb, the multiplex PCR reads were re-called with MiXCR into one record per CDR3 protein. The sample records around 1,000,000 distinct CDR3 sequences, 35% to 40% being singletons. Diagnoses were established from clinical symptoms, serum thyroxine, TRAb, thyroid ultrasound and orbital computed tomography. V lost 6 bases and J lost 5, with 19 bases in between. Germline V gives CDR1 SQVTM, CDR2 ANQGSEA. This CDR3 region has 14 residues.

This clonotype was obtained from an adult man with Graves' hyperthyroidism. The sequencing sample was made of peripheral blood or thyroid tissue (not recorded which). The chain couples TRBV29-1 to TRBJ2-5; D might be TRBD2 (6 bases). This CDR3 reads CSVIITGESETQYF. The CDR3 DNA sequence: TGCAGCGTCATCATAACGGGGGAGTCGGAGACCCAGTACTTC.